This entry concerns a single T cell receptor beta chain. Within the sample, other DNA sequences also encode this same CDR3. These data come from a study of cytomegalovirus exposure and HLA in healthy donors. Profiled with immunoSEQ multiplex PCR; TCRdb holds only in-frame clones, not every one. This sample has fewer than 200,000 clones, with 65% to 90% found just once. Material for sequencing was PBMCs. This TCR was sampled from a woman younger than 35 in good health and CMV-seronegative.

For the CDR3, the DNA is TGTGCCAGCAGCCCCGGGGGAGGAGCTAACTATGGCTACACCTTC. It codes for CASSPGGGANYGYTF. This chain links TRBV7-2 with TRBJ1-2; D is possibly TRBD1 (5 bases). V was shortened by 5 bases and J by 0 bases, with 13 bases between the two germline ends. Germline CDR1 SGHTA, CDR2 FQGNSA. The CDR3 spans 15 residues. Using reference TRBV7-2 and TRBJ1-2 for the parts outside the CDR3, the full variable domain is GAGVSQSPSNKVTEKGKDVELRCDPISGHTALYWYRQSLGQGLEFLIYFQGNSAPDKSGLPSDRFSAERTGGSVSTLTIQRTQQEDSAVYLCASSPGGGANYGYTFGSGTRLTVV.